The sequence of this TCR beta chain was determined in a study of T cell repertoires in cytomegalovirus infection. Study as a whole: CMV epitopes, recently identified HLA-C-restricted and well-studied HLA-B-restricted, were used.

The CDR3 totals 14 residues. CDR1 and CDR2 (germline): SQVTM, ANQGSEA. Trimming stripped 3 bases from V and 2 bases from J, with 10 bases between. TCRdb re-called the reads through MiXCR, storing one row per CDR3 protein. The table records over 95,000 distinct CDR3 sequences, 30% of them present only once. In this sample, this clonotype turned up a few times. The antigen is unknown. Findings and caveats of the study: Clonotype analysis showed dominance of the ex vivo response by HLA-C-restricted CMV-specific TCR beta clonotypes. Cumulative public TCR beta family frequency identified CMV carriers with the relevant HLA.

The input for sequencing was CD8+ T cells from cultured PBMCs, taken from culture after CMV antigen stimulation. V is TRBV29-1 and J is TRBJ2-2; no clear D gene. The clonotype was recovered from a human donor in good health (CMV status not recorded). Some clones in this sample may be carry-over from other donors' samples. The CDR3 sequence: CSVDSQDNTGELFF. CDR3 nucleotides: TGCAGCGTTGACTCCCAAGATAACACCGGGGAGCTGTTTTTT.